A single TCR beta chain is shown here with its context. Germline V CDR1 and CDR2: SGHRS, YFSETQ. The CDR3 loop spans 19 amino acids. Unmatched junction bases numbered 20, after V lost 2 bases and J lost 6 bases. The entry originates in a study of blood T cell repertoires in COVID-19. Study as a whole: The United States, Italy and Spain were the sources of the acute and convalescent COVID-19 samples. Sources were T cells, B-cell-depleted T cells, or PBMCs; the material itself was cDNA or gDNA.

In the authors' workflow: Amplified reference gene primers provided the basis for estimating nucleated cell counts. The repertoire was sequenced with immunoSEQ multiplex PCR; TCRdb's copy has only in-frame clones and lacks some. V, J and clone size reflect that table, while D and trimming were determined from the DNA. The table has some 330,000 clones, roughly 90% seen once. The receptor's source is a woman between 45 and 65 years old with active or convalescent COVID-19. The J gene is TRBJ2-1, the V gene TRBV5-1, with 7 bases matching TRBD2. Sequencing input: peripheral blood. The CDR3 is CASSFVGSGPTTAVNEQFF. CDR3 DNA sequence: TGCGCCAGCAGCTTTGTCGGTAGCGGGCCTACTACTGCGGTCAATGAGCAGTTCTTC.